This TCR beta chain was sequenced in a study of patients and donors after allogeneic stem cell transplantation. This CDR3 has 17 residues. Germline V gene sequence: CDR1 SGHVS, CDR2 FQNEAQ. V gave up 0 bases and J gave up 0 bases, with 12 bases separating them. TCRdb fed the RT-PCR reads into MiXCR, producing one record per CDR3 protein. The sample gives about 410,000 distinct CDR3 sequences, more than 15% of which show up once; less than 9.5% is in the top ten. The sequenced sample was blood, either unsorted or a sorted T cell fraction (not recorded which). The sequence came from a human donor who was either an allogeneic HSCT recipient or a stem cell or donor lymphocyte infusion donor (not recorded which). It is not recorded whose cells these are; they may come from a transplant donor. The V gene is TRBV7-8, the J gene TRBJ2-4; maybe TRBD1 (6 bases). As DNA, the CDR3 is TGTGCCAGCAGCTTAGCAGGGGGTCCCCTAGCCAAAAACATTCAGTACTTC. Its translation is CASSLAGGPLAKNIQYF.